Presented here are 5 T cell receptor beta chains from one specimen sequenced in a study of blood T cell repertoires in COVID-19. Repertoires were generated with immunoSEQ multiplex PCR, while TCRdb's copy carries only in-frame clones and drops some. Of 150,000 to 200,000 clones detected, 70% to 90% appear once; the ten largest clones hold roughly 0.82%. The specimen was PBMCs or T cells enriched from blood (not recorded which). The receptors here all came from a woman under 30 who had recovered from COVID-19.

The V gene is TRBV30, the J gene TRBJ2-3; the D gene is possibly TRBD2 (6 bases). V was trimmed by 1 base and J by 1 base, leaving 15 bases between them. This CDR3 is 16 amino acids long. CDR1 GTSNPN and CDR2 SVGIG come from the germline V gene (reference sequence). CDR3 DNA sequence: TGTGCCTGGAGTGGCGGGGATCTTCTCGGCACAGATACGCAGTATTTT. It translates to CAWSGGDLLGTDTQYF.

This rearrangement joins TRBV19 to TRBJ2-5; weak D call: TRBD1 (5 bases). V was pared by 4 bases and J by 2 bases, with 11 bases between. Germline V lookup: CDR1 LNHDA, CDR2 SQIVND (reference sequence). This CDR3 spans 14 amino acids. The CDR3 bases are TGTGCCAGTAGTACTCGTAGGGGACAAGAGACCCAGTACTTC. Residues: CASSTRRGQETQYF.

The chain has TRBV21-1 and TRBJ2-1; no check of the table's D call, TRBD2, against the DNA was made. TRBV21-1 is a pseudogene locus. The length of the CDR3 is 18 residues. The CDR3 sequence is CASSKASRSSGSYNEQFF. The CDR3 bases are TGTGCCAGCAGCAAAGCATCCCGGTCTAGCGGGAGCTACAATGAGCAGTTCTTC.

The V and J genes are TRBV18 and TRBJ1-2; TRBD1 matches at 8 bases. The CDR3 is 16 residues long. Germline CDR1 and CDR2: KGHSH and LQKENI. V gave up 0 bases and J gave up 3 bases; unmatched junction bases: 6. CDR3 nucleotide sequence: TGTGCCAGCTCACCACCGGACAGGGTTCGGGACTATGGCTACACCTTC. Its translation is CASSPPDRVRDYGYTF.

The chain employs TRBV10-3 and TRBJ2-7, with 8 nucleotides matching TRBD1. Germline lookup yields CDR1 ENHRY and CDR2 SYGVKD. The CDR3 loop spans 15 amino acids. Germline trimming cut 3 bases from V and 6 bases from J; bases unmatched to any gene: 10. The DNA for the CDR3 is TGTGCCATCAGTGATCCAGGACAGGGTGTTCGCGAGCAGTACTTC. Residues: CAISDPGQGVREQYF.